The clone carrying this T cell receptor beta chain was detected many times. The data derive from a study of spatial heterogeneity in lung cancer. Germline lookup yields CDR1 SGHTA and CDR2 FQGNSA. CDR3 length equals 13 residues. V dropped 5 bases and J dropped 7 bases, with 12 bases sitting between them. TCRdb redid the calling of the 5' RACE reads with MiXCR, one entry per CDR3 protein. Of roughly 40,000 distinct CDR3 sequences listed, almost 7% were seen once; the top ten hold roughly 45%. Time point noted: sample taken at primary tumor resection. The J gene is TRBJ1-5, the V gene TRBV7-2; D not resolved. The source was PBMCs, collected at surgery. The clonotype was recovered from a female donor with early-stage non-small cell lung cancer. This CDR3 reads CASSPTTEQPQHF. The CDR3 region has the DNA TGTGCCAGCAGCCCGACGACGGAACAGCCCCAGCATTTT.